This is a list of T cell receptor beta chains from one sample in a study of T cell clonotyping in hematopoietic cell transplantation. Sequencing was performed with immunoSEQ multiplex PCR; in TCRdb, only in-frame clones are kept and a portion is missing. The sample holds some 36,000 clones, roughly 94% seen once. The sample was peripheral blood mononuclear cells, taken before stem cell transplant. These receptors originate from a man between 40 and 49 years old with chronic myeloid leukemia. Some clones in this sample may be carry-over from other donors' samples. CDR3s leave out the opening cysteine and the closing phenylalanine or tryptophan. A D gene is named only where the DNA matches it firmly.

v_gene: TRBV11-3; j_gene: TRBJ1-5; d_gene: NA; CDR3aa: ASSPGPNQPQH
v_gene: TRBV6-1; j_gene: TRBJ2-7; d_gene: TRBD1; CDR3aa: ASSVRDRPYSSYEQY
v_gene: TRBV9; j_gene: TRBJ2-3; d_gene: TRBD2; CDR3aa: ASSVSISGGAADTQY
v_gene: TRBV6-5; j_gene: TRBJ1-2; d_gene: NA; CDR3aa: ASSYNRQSYGYT
v_gene: TRBV10-3; j_gene: TRBJ1-1; d_gene: TRBD1; CDR3aa: AISEPDRGRTEAF
v_gene: TRBV7-2; j_gene: TRBJ1-6; d_gene: TRBD1; CDR3aa: ASSLVGQGRGPLH
v_gene: TRBV5-4; j_gene: TRBJ2-7; d_gene: NA; CDR3aa: ASSLAGYHEQY
v_gene: TRBV28; j_gene: TRBJ1-1; d_gene: NA; CDR3aa: ASSPPETGWTEAF
v_gene: TRBV19; j_gene: TRBJ2-3; d_gene: NA; CDR3aa: ASSGGFTDTQY
v_gene: TRBV28; j_gene: TRBJ1-1; d_gene: NA; CDR3aa: ASSPTGWNTEAF
v_gene: TRBV9; j_gene: TRBJ1-5; d_gene: NA; CDR3aa: ASSPGVGSNQPQH
v_gene: TRBV30; j_gene: TRBJ1-3; d_gene: NA; CDR3aa: AWTSTGNTIY
v_gene: TRBV6-5; j_gene: TRBJ1-6; d_gene: NA; CDR3aa: ASSYSGSPLH
v_gene: TRBV5-1; j_gene: TRBJ2-2; d_gene: NA; CDR3aa: ASRSGVKLHTGELF
v_gene: TRBV11-3; j_gene: TRBJ1-4; d_gene: NA; CDR3aa: ASSLDPGLTNEKLF
v_gene: TRBV5-1; j_gene: TRBJ2-3; d_gene: NA; CDR3aa: ASSLGGGQDTQY
v_gene: TRBV15; j_gene: TRBJ1-5; d_gene: NA; CDR3aa: ATSPWGGVGQPQH
v_gene: TRBV30; j_gene: TRBJ1-2; d_gene: NA; CDR3aa: AWRRSGANYGYT
v_gene: TRBV6-5; j_gene: TRBJ2-7; d_gene: NA; CDR3aa: ASRRGYEQY
v_gene: TRBV30; j_gene: TRBJ2-3; d_gene: NA; CDR3aa: AWSLVQLGIRDTQY
v_gene: TRBV5-1; j_gene: TRBJ2-7; d_gene: TRBD1; CDR3aa: ASSFGTGAYEQY
v_gene: TRBV6-6; j_gene: TRBJ1-2; d_gene: NA; CDR3aa: ASSYGGYT
v_gene: TRBV5-1; j_gene: TRBJ1-1; d_gene: NA; CDR3aa: ASSLEGGGIGAEAF
v_gene: TRBV7-9; j_gene: TRBJ2-1; d_gene: TRBD1; CDR3aa: ASSSYRGHF
v_gene: TRBV5-1; j_gene: TRBJ2-5; d_gene: NA; CDR3aa: ASSWNTGETQY
v_gene: TRBV10-3; j_gene: TRBJ2-3; d_gene: TRBD2; CDR3aa: AISETPTGGGAGGGTDTQY
v_gene: TRBV6-5; j_gene: TRBJ2-7; d_gene: NA; CDR3aa: ASSYFYEQY
v_gene: TRBV6-5; j_gene: TRBJ1-6; d_gene: NA; CDR3aa: ASSYSGANSPLH
v_gene: TRBV6-5; j_gene: TRBJ1-1; d_gene: NA; CDR3aa: ASSYSGETEAF
v_gene: TRBV9; j_gene: TRBJ2-2; d_gene: TRBD2; CDR3aa: ASSVGSGGITGELF
v_gene: TRBV28; j_gene: TRBJ1-2; d_gene: NA; CDR3aa: ASTIPPRGVSGYT
v_gene: TRBV19; j_gene: TRBJ1-5; d_gene: TRBD1; CDR3aa: ASTPGQPFGSYSNQPQH
v_gene: TRBV27; j_gene: TRBJ1-4; d_gene: NA; CDR3aa: ASSLFVPDRLREKLF
v_gene: TRBV7-9; j_gene: TRBJ1-5; d_gene: NA; CDR3aa: ASSLEGSQPQH
v_gene: TRBV9; j_gene: TRBJ2-7; d_gene: TRBD1; CDR3aa: ASSARDSSYEQY
v_gene: TRBV2; j_gene: TRBJ1-2; d_gene: NA; CDR3aa: ASSEGRLPGYGYT
v_gene: TRBV5-1; j_gene: TRBJ2-1; d_gene: TRBD2; CDR3aa: ASSPTSGGAREQF
v_gene: TRBV11-2; j_gene: TRBJ2-3; d_gene: TRBD1; CDR3aa: ASSIGQGLDTQY
v_gene: TRBV5-4; j_gene: TRBJ1-3; d_gene: NA; CDR3aa: ASSQQGAGNTIY
v_gene: TRBV19; j_gene: TRBJ2-5; d_gene: TRBD1; CDR3aa: ASSMDGTGGTETQY
v_gene: TRBV15; j_gene: TRBJ1-6; d_gene: TRBD1; CDR3aa: ATSRTYSGTGRSSYNSPLH
v_gene: TRBV4-1; j_gene: TRBJ1-5; d_gene: NA; CDR3aa: ASSQEPPPGNQPQH
v_gene: TRBV4-3; j_gene: TRBJ1-1; d_gene: NA; CDR3aa: ASSQDSGEMNTEAF
v_gene: TRBV4-3; j_gene: TRBJ1-2; d_gene: NA; CDR3aa: ASSQDLGGYGYT
v_gene: TRBV27; j_gene: TRBJ2-3; d_gene: NA; CDR3aa: ASSLGDTQY
v_gene: TRBV7-2; j_gene: TRBJ1-2; d_gene: NA; CDR3aa: ATRVGAYGYT
v_gene: TRBV27; j_gene: TRBJ2-1; d_gene: TRBD2; CDR3aa: ASRGGGNNEQF
v_gene: TRBV7-9; j_gene: TRBJ2-6; d_gene: TRBD1; CDR3aa: ASSSLGTGSSGANVLT
v_gene: TRBV28; j_gene: TRBJ2-7; d_gene: TRBD2; CDR3aa: ASTGGSYEQY
v_gene: TRBV7-3; j_gene: TRBJ2-5; d_gene: TRBD2; CDR3aa: ASSLGGGVETQY
v_gene: TRBV6-5; j_gene: TRBJ1-5; d_gene: NA; CDR3aa: ASSYGGNSNQPQH
v_gene: TRBV29-1; j_gene: TRBJ2-2; d_gene: TRBD1; CDR3aa: SVASDRGRHTGELF
v_gene: TRBV5-4; j_gene: TRBJ2-7; d_gene: NA; CDR3aa: ASSFGMRWAYEQY
v_gene: TRBV14; j_gene: TRBJ2-2; d_gene: NA; CDR3aa: ASSQETVGHTGELF
v_gene: TRBV5-4; j_gene: TRBJ2-1; d_gene: NA; CDR3aa: ASSLGGLQQF
v_gene: TRBV9; j_gene: TRBJ1-2; d_gene: NA; CDR3aa: ASSVVAEGYGYT
v_gene: TRBV9; j_gene: TRBJ2-2; d_gene: TRBD1; CDR3aa: ASSDGQGAYTGELF
v_gene: TRBV4-3; j_gene: TRBJ2-6; d_gene: NA; CDR3aa: ASSQDAGSGANVLT
v_gene: TRBV30; j_gene: TRBJ2-7; d_gene: NA; CDR3aa: AWSTPLGDEQY